Only a few counts were recorded for the clone carrying this T cell receptor (beta chain). Antigen specificity is unknown. The data derive from a study of T-cell memory formation after mild COVID-19. TCRdb independently ran MiXCR on the 5' RACE reads; one entry per CDR3 protein. Of more than 75,000 distinct CDR3 sequences listed, 25% are singletons. The length of the CDR3 is 15 residues. V lost 3 bases and J 3 bases, leaving 15 bases between the germline ends. CDR1 LGHNA and CDR2 YNFKEQ come from the germline V gene. General study findings and limits: Clones from the second wave (peaking day 37) had unconfirmed SARS-CoV-2 specificity.

The sequenced sample consisted of PBMCs or a T cell subset sorted from them (not recorded which). The TCR was taken from a young man who had mild COVID-19 (a few samples of this study predate the infection). Cell type and time point are not known. The chain uses TRBV4-2 and TRBJ2-7; D remains unclear. The chain's CDR3 is CASSQSQSLGYEQYF. DNA of the CDR3: TGTGCCAGCAGCCAGAGCCAATCCCTCGGCTACGAGCAGTACTTC.